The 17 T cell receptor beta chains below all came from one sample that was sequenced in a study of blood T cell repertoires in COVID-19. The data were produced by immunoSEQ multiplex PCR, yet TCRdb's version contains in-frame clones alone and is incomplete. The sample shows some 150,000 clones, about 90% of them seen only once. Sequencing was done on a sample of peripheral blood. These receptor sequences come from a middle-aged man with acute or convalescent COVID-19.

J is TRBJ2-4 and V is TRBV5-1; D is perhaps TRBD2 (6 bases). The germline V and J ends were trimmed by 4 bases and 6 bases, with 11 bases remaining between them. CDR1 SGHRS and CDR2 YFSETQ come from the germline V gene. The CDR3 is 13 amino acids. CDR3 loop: CASSQPGLNIQYF. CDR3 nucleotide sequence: TGCGCCAGCAGCCAACCGGGACTAAACATTCAGTACTTC.

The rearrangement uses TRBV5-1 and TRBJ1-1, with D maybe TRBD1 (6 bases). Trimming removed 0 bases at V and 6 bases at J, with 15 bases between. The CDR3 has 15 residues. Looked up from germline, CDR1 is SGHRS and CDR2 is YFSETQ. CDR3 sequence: CASSLEYAGAPEAFF. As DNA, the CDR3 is TGCGCCAGCAGCTTGGAGTACGCAGGGGCCCCTGAAGCTTTCTTT.

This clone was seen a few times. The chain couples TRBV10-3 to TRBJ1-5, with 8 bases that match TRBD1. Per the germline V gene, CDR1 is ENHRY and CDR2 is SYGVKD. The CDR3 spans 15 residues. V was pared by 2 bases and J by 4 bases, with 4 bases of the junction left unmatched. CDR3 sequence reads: CAISETWTGNQPQHF. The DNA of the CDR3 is TGTGCCATCAGTGAGACCTGGACAGGGAATCAGCCCCAGCATTTT.

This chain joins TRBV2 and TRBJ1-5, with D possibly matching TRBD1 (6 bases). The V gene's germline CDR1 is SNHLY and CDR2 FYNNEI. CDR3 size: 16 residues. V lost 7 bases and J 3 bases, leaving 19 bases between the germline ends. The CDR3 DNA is TGTGCCAGCACCTCCGGGCCGGGACACTTCAATCAGCCCCAGCATTTT. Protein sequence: CASTSGPGHFNQPQHF.

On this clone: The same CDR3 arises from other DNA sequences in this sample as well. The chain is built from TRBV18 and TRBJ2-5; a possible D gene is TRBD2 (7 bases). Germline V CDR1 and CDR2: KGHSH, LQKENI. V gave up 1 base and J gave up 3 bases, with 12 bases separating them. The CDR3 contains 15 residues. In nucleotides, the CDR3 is TGTGCCAGCTCACCACTCGGGGGGCTAGAAGAGACCCAGTACTTC. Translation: CASSPLGGLEETQYF.

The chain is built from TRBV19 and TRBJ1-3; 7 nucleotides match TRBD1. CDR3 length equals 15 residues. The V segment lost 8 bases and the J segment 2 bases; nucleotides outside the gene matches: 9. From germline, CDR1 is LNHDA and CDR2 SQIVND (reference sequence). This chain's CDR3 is CASLPTGKAGNTIYF. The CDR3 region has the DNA TGTGCCAGTTTGCCGACAGGGAAAGCTGGAAACACCATATATTTT.

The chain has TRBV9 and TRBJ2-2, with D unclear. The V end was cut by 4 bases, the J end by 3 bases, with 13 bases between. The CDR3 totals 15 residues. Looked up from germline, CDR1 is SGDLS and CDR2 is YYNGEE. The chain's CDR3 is CASSPRASDTGELFF. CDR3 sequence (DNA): TGTGCCAGCAGCCCCCGAGCCTCGGACACCGGGGAGCTGTTTTTT.

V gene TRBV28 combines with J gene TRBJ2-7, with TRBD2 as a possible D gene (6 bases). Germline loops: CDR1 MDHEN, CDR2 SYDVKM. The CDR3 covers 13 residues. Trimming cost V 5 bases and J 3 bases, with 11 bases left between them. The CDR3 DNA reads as TGTGCCAGCAGTCGACTCGGGGGCTACGAGCAGTACTTC. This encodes CASSRLGGYEQYF.

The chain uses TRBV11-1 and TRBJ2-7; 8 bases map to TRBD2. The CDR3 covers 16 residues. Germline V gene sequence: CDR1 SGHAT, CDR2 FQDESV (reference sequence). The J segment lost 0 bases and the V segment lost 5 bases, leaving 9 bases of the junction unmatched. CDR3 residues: CASSPRSGTSSYEQYF. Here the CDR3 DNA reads TGTGCCAGCAGCCCACGCTCCGGGACTAGCTCCTACGAGCAGTACTTC.

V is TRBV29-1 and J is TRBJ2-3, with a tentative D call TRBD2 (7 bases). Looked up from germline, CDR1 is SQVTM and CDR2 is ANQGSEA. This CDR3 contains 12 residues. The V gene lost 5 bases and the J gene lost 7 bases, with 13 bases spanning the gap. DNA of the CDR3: TGCAGCGTTAACGAGGGGGGGAATACGCAGTATTTT. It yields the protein CSVNEGGNTQYF.

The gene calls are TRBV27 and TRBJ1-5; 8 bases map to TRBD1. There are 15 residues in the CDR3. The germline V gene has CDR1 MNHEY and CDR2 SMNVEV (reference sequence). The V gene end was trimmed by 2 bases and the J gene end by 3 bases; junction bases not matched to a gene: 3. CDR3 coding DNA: TGTGCCAGCAGTTTAGGGACAGGATTCAATCAGCCCCAGCATTTT. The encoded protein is CASSLGTGFNQPQHF.

CDR3 bases: TGCGCCAGCATCGAGGACAGGTGGAACACTGAAGCTTTCTTT. Protein sequence: CASIEDRWNTEAFF. The chain couples TRBV10-2 to TRBJ1-1; 7 bases are a match to TRBD1. CDR1 is WSHSY and CDR2 is SAAADI in the germline V gene. The V gene end was trimmed by 7 bases and the J gene end by 1 base; junction bases not matched to a gene: 6. The CDR3 runs 14 residues.

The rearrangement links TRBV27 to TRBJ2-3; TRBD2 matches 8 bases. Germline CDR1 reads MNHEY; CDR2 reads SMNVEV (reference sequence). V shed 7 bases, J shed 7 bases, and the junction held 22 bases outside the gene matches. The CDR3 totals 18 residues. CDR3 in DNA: TGTGCCAGCAAAACCCAGAGGAGCGGGGGATACCGGCAACATACGCAGTATTTT. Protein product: CASKTQRSGGYRQHTQYF.

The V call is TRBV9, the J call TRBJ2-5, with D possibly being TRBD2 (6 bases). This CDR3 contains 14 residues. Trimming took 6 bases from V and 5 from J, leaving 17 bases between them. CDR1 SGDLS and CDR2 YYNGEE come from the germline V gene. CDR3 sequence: CASTEGQWGETQYF. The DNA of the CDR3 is TGTGCCAGCACGGAGGGGCAATGGGGGGAGACCCAGTACTTC. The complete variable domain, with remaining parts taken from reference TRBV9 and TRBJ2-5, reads DSGVTQTPKHLITATGQRVTLRCSPRSGDLSVYWYQQSLDQGLQFLIQYYNGEERAKGNILERFSAQQFPDLHSELNLSSLELGDSALYFCASTEGQWGETQYFGPGTRLLVL.

The CDR3 reads CASSQGTGEGQETQYF. Written as DNA, the CDR3 is TGTGCCAGCAGCCAAGGGACCGGGGAGGGCCAAGAGACCCAGTACTTC. The chain uses TRBV3-1 (or the pseudogene TRBV3-2) and TRBJ2-5; TRBD2 agrees at 7 bases. V lost 1 base to trimming and J lost 1 base; unmatched junction nucleotides: 6. This CDR3 is built from 16 residues. Germline assignment: CDR1 LGHDT and CDR2 YNNKEL (reference sequence).

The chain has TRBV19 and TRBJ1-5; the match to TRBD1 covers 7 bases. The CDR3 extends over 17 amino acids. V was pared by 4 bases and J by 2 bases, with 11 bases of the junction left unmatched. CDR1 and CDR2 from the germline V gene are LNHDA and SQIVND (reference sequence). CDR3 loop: CASSNLRTGTGNQPQHF. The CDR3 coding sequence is TGTGCCAGTAGTAATTTAAGAACCGGGACAGGCAATCAGCCCCAGCATTTT.

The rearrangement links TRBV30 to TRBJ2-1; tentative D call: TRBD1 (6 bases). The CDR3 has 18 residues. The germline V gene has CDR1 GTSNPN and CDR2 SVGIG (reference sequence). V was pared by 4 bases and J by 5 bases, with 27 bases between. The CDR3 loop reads CAWNVPGQSSRAHNEQFF. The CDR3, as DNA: TGTGCCTGGAATGTCCCGGGACAAAGTTCAAGGGCCCACAATGAGCAGTTCTTC.